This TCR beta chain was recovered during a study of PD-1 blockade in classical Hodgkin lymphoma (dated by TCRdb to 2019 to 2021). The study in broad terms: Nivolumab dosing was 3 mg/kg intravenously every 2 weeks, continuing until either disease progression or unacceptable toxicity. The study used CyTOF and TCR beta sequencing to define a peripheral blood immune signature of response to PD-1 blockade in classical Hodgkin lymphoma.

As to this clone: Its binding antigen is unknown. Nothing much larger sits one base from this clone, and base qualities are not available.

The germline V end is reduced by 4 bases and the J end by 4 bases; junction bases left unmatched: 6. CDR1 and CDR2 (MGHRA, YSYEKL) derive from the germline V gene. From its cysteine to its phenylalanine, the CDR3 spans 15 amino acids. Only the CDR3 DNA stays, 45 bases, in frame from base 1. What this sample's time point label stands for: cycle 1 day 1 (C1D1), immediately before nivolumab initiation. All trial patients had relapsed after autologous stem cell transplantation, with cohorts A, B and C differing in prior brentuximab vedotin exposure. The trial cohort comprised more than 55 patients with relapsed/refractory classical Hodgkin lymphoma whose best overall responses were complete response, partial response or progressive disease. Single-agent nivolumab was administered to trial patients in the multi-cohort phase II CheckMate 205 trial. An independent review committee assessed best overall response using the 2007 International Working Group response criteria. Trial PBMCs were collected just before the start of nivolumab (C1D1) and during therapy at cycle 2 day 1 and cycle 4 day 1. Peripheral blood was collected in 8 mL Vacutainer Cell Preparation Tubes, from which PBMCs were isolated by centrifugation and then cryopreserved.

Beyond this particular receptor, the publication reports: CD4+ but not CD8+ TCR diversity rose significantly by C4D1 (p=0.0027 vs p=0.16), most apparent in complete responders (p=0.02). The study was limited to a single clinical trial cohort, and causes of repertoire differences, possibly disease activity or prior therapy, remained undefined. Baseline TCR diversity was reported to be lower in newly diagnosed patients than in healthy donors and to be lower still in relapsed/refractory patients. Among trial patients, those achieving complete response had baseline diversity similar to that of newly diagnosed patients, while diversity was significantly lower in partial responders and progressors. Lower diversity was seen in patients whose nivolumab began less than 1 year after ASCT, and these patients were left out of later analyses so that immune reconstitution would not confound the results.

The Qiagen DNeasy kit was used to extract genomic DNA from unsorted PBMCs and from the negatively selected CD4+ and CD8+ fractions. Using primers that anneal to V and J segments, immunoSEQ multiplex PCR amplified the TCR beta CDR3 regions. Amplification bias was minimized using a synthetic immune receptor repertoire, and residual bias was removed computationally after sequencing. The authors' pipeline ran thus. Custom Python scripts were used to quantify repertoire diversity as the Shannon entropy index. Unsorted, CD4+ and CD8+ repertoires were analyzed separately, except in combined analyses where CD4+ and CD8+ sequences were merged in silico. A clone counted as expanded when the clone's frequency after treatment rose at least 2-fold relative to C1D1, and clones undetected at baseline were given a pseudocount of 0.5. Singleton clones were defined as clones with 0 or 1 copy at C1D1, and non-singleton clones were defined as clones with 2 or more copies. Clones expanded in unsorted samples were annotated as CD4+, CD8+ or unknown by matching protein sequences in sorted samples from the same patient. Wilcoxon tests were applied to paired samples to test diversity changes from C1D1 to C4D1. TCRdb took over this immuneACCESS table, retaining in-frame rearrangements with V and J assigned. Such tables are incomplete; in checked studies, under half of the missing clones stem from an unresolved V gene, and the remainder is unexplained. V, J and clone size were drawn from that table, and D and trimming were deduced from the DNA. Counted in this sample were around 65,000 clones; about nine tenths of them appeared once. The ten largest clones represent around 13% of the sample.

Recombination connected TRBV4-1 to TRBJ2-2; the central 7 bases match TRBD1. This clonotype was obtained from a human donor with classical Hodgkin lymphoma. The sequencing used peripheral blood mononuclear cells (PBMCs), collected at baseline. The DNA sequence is TGCGCCAGCAGCCGCCTCCACAGGGGCACCGGGGAGCTGTTTTTT. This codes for CASSRLHRGTGELFF.